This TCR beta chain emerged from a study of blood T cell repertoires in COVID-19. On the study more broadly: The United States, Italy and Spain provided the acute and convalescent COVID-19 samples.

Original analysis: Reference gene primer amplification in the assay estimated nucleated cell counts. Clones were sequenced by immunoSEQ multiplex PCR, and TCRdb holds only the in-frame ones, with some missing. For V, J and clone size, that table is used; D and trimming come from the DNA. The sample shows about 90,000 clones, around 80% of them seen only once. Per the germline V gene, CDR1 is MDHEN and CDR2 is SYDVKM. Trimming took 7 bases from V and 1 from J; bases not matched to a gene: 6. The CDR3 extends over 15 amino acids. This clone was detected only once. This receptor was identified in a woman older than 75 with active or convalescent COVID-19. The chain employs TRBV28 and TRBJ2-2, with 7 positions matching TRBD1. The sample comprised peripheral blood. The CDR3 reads CASIVGGMNTGELFF. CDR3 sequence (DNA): TGTGCCAGCATTGTAGGGGGCATGAACACCGGGGAGCTGTTTTTT.